This T cell receptor beta chain originates from a study of blood T cell repertoires in COVID-19. Overall study: The origin of the acute and convalescent COVID-19 samples was the United States, Italy and Spain. The cDNA or gDNA used as material had been derived from T cells, B-cell-depleted T cells, or PBMCs.

Germline values: CDR1 MNHEY, CDR2 SVGAGI. With 3 bases removed from V and 0 bases from J, the gap between germline ends came to 11 bases. The CDR3 contains 15 residues. As processed by the authors: For nucleated cells, counts were estimated from reference gene primer amplification. Generated by immunoSEQ multiplex PCR, the TCRdb table keeps only in-frame clones and is missing some. From that table come the V and J calls and clone size; the DNA was used to work out D and trimming. This repertoire shows about 89,000 clones, about 78% found once; its top ten account for 13% to 15%. This clonotype originated in a woman of 80 years or more with acute or convalescent COVID-19. The chain joins TRBV6-5 to TRBJ1-1; maybe TRBD1 (5 bases). The sequencing input was peripheral blood. The DNA of the CDR3 is TGTGCCAGCAGTTATTTACCGACAGTGAACACTGAAGCTTTCTTT. Encoded protein: CASSYLPTVNTEAFF.